A selection of T cell receptor beta chains follows, all from one sample in a study of blood T cell repertoires in COVID-19. Libraries were prepared by immunoSEQ multiplex PCR; TCRdb keeps only in-frame clonotypes and omits some of them. Of about 300,000 clones in the sample, 70% to 90% were seen once. The source material was peripheral blood. These receptors came from a young man with active or convalescent COVID-19. The CDR3 runs from the conserved cysteine through the conserved F or W. The D gene is left open where the match is weak. Size is stated for part of the rows, as once, few or many counts, or as a class when the clone is expanded.

abundance,v_gene,j_gene,d_gene,len,CDR3nt,CDR3aa
NA,TRBV13,TRBJ1-5,NA,14,TGTGCCAGCAGCTTAGGCAGGCAGGAACAGCCCCAGCATTTT,CASSLGRQEQPQHF
NA,TRBV5-6,TRBJ2-3,TRBD2,15,TGTGCCAGCAGCGGAGGGCCGGGGGGTTGGGATACGCAGTATTTT,CASSGGPGGWDTQYF
NA,TRBV19,TRBJ1-3,NA,16,TGTGCCAGTAGTTTCGGACATTTATTGGCTGGAAACACCATATATTTT,CASSFGHLLAGNTIYF
NA,TRBV9,TRBJ2-3,TRBD2,16,TGTGCCAGCAGCGTAGACGGCGGGGGGAGAGCAGATACGCAGTATTTT,CASSVDGGGRADTQYF
NA,TRBV27,TRBJ1-2,TRBD1,14,TGTGCCAGCAGTTTAGGCAGGGGGATCTATGGCTACACCTTC,CASSLGRGIYGYTF
NA,TRBV12-5,TRBJ2-6,NA,17,TGTGCTAGTGCCTACAGGGAAGGGAACTCTGGGGCCAACGTCCTGACTTTC,CASAYREGNSGANVLTF
NA,TRBV7-2,TRBJ2-1,TRBD2,15,TGTGCCAGCAGTCCACGGGCGGGGGGGCAGTATGAGCAGTTCTTC,CASSPRAGGQYEQFF
NA,TRBV19,TRBJ1-5,TRBD1,14,TGTGCCAGTAGTGTATCACAGGGGAATCAGCCCCAGCATTTT,CASSVSQGNQPQHF
NA,TRBV29-1,TRBJ1-1,NA,14,TGCAGCGTTGTAGGTCAGGGGAGGAACACTGAAGCTTTCTTT,CSVVGQGRNTEAFF
NA,TRBV21-1,TRBJ1-5,NA,14,TGTGCCAGCAGCAAACAGGGGGCCTTTCAGCCCCAGCATTTT,CASSKQGAFQPQHF
NA,TRBV7-8,TRBJ2-5,TRBD1,15,TGTGCCACCAGCGGTCCAACAGGGGATTGGGAGACCCAGTACTTC,CATSGPTGDWETQYF
NA,TRBV7-9,TRBJ1-1,NA,11,TGTGCCAGCAGCCGGAACACTGAAGCTTTCTTT,CASSRNTEAFF
NA,TRBV5-6,TRBJ1-3,NA,15,TGTGCCAGCAGCTTGGAAAGGGGAAGGGATGACACCATATATTTT,CASSLERGRDDTIYF
NA,TRBV3-1/TRBV3-2,TRBJ1-1,NA,13,TGTGCCAGCAGCCAAGACTTGAACACTGAAGCTTTCTTT,CASSQDLNTEAFF
NA,TRBV5-6,TRBJ1-3,NA,15,TGTGCCAGCAGCTTGATCGCGGCGATTGGAAACACCATATATTTT,CASSLIAAIGNTIYF
NA,TRBV7-2,TRBJ2-5,TRBD2,15,TGTGCCAGCACCCAGGGACTAGCGGGAGGAGAGACCCAGTACTTC,CASTQGLAGGETQYF
NA,TRBV11-2,TRBJ1-2,TRBD1,16,TGTGCCAGCAGTCCGACAGGGGGTAAAGATAACTATGGCTACACCTTC,CASSPTGGKDNYGYTF
NA,TRBV18,TRBJ2-7,TRBD1,15,TGTGCCAGCTCAGAAAACCGGGACAGATCCTACGAGCAGTACTTC,CASSENRDRSYEQYF
NA,TRBV5-4,TRBJ1-6,NA,14,TGTGCCAGCAGCTTGCAGGGTCTCTATTCACCCCTCCACTTT,CASSLQGLYSPLHF
NA,TRBV6-2/TRBV6-3,TRBJ1-6,TRBD1,15,TGTGCCAGCAGTCTCAGTCAGGGGGCTTATTCACCCCTCCACTTT,CASSLSQGAYSPLHF
NA,TRBV12-3/TRBV12-4,TRBJ1-2,NA,12,TGTGCCAGCAGTTTTGGTGGGCCGGGCTACACCTTC,CASSFGGPGYTF
NA,TRBV19,TRBJ2-3,TRBD2,16,TGTGCCAGTAGTCCGCGGACTAGCGGGGCCGCAGATACGCAGTATTTT,CASSPRTSGAADTQYF
NA,TRBV5-1,TRBJ2-1,TRBD2,15,TGCGCCAGCATTCTAGCGGGGGGGCCGGTAAATGAGCAGTTCTTC,CASILAGGPVNEQFF
NA,TRBV9,TRBJ1-2,NA,16,TGTGCCAGCAGCGCGAGCCCCTCTTATCGGAGCTATGGCTACACCTTC,CASSASPSYRSYGYTF
NA,TRBV6-1,TRBJ1-1,NA,12,TGTGCCAGCAGTGAGGGAGCTCATGAAGCTTTCTTT,CASSEGAHEAFF
NA,TRBV4-1,TRBJ1-2,TRBD1,13,TGCGCCAGCAGCCCAAGGACAGGGGATGGCTACACCTTC,CASSPRTGDGYTF
NA,TRBV5-5,TRBJ1-5,NA,15,TGTGCCAGCGACGCGGGGTACTATAGCAATCAGCCCCAGCATTTT,CASDAGYYSNQPQHF
few,TRBV7-9,TRBJ2-5,NA,12,TGTGCCAGCAGCTGGTCGGAAGAGACCCAGTACTTC,CASSWSEETQYF
few,TRBV6-5,TRBJ2-3,NA,14,TGTGCCAGCAGTTACTCCGCCGGTTCAGATACGCAGTATTTT,CASSYSAGSDTQYF
NA,TRBV18,TRBJ2-1,NA,17,TGTGCCAGCTCACCACGAAGTCTGGGGTCGGGATACAATGAGCAGTTCTTC,CASSPRSLGSGYNEQFF
NA,TRBV6-5,TRBJ1-1,TRBD1,15,TGTGCCAGCAGTTACTCGAAGGGGGCGAGCACTGAAGCTTTCTTT,CASSYSKGASTEAFF
NA,TRBV3-1/TRBV3-2,TRBJ1-2,NA,13,TGTGCCAGCAGCCAAGGGGCAGTTTATGGCTACACCTTC,CASSQGAVYGYTF
NA,TRBV12-5,TRBJ2-1,TRBD1,17,TGTGCTAGTGGTCCCGTTCCAGGGGGCGCGTATCCCAATGAGCAGTTCTTC,CASGPVPGGAYPNEQFF
NA,TRBV7-9,TRBJ2-5,NA,14,TGTGCCAGCAGCTTAGCGGCCGCACAAGAGACCCAGTACTTC,CASSLAAAQETQYF
once,TRBV19,TRBJ2-7,TRBD1,14,TGTGCCAGTAGCTCCGGGACAGGGGATTACGAGCAGTACTTC,CASSSGTGDYEQYF
NA,TRBV3-1/TRBV3-2,TRBJ2-3,TRBD1,15,TGTGCCAGCAGCCTCCGGGACAGCCGCACAGATACGCAGTATTTT,CASSLRDSRTDTQYF
NA,TRBV6-1,TRBJ2-7,TRBD1,16,TGTGCCAGCAGTGAAGAGAGACAGGGTTATTCCTACGAGCAGTACTTC,CASSEERQGYSYEQYF
few,TRBV18,TRBJ1-1,TRBD1,14,TGTGCCAGCTCACCCTGGGACAGGGCGCCCCCAGCTTTCTTT,CASSPWDRAPPAFF
once,TRBV7-3,TRBJ2-3,NA,14,TGTGCCAGCAGCTTAACCGGGGGAGAAGGTACGCAGTATTTT,CASSLTGGEGTQYF
NA,TRBV5-1,TRBJ1-1,TRBD1,12,TGCGCCAGCAGCGAGGACAGGTACTCGGCTTTCTTT,CASSEDRYSAFF
NA,TRBV4-3,TRBJ1-3,TRBD1,15,TGCGCCAGCAGCCAAGCGACAGGGTTAGGAAACACCATATATTTT,CASSQATGLGNTIYF
NA,TRBV6-2/TRBV6-3,TRBJ1-1,TRBD1,15,TGTGCCAGCAGCCACCGACAGGGGGCAGACACTGAAGCTTTCTTT,CASSHRQGADTEAFF
few,TRBV27,TRBJ2-2,TRBD1,18,TGTGCCAGCAGAGGGGCCCCGGGGACAGGGGTTCGCACCGGGGAGCTGTTTTTT,CASRGAPGTGVRTGELFF
NA,TRBV18,TRBJ1-3,TRBD1,15,TGTGCCAGCTCATCAGGACAGGGAGCCGGAAACACCATATATTTT,CASSSGQGAGNTIYF
NA,TRBV15,TRBJ2-7,TRBD2,15,TGTGCCACCAGCGAAGCCGGGACTAGCGCATACGAGCAGTACTTC,CATSEAGTSAYEQYF
few,TRBV4-3,TRBJ2-3,TRBD2,15,TGCGCCAGCAGCCAACAGCGGGGCCCCACAGATACGCAGTATTTT,CASSQQRGPTDTQYF
NA,TRBV11-2,TRBJ2-3,TRBD1,15,TGTGCCAGCAGTTCCTCCGGGACAGCCGCAGATACGCAGTATTTT,CASSSSGTAADTQYF
NA,TRBV4-1,TRBJ1-5,NA,16,TGCGCCAGCAGCCAAGCGGACGGTACAGGGAGTCAGCCCCAGCATTTT,CASSQADGTGSQPQHF
NA,TRBV6-5,TRBJ2-5,TRBD1,13,TGTGCCAGCAGGGGACAGGCCCGGGAGACCCAGTACTTC,CASRGQARETQYF
NA,TRBV27,TRBJ1-2,TRBD1,14,TGTGCCAGCAGTACAGGGACAGGGGTATTCGGCTACACCTTC,CASSTGTGVFGYTF
NA,TRBV19,TRBJ2-2,TRBD2,17,TGTGCCAGTAGTATAGGGAGGACTAGCGGGAGGAAAGGGGAGCTGTTTTTT,CASSIGRTSGRKGELFF
NA,TRBV4-1,TRBJ1-2,TRBD1,14,TGCGCCAGCAGCCAGCCGGGACAGGGGACTGGCTACACCTTC,CASSQPGQGTGYTF
NA,TRBV11-2,TRBJ1-2,NA,15,TGTGCCAGCAGCTTAGTCCGGGGAGCTAACTATGGCTACACCTTC,CASSLVRGANYGYTF
once,TRBV11-2,TRBJ2-5,NA,15,TGTGCCAGCAGCTTAGGGTTGGGGGGCCAAGAGACCCAGTACTTC,CASSLGLGGQETQYF
NA,TRBV5-1,TRBJ2-7,TRBD2,15,TGCGCCAGCAGCCCTACTAGCGGGGGCTCCTACGAGCAGTACTTC,CASSPTSGGSYEQYF
NA,TRBV2,TRBJ1-2,NA,15,TGTGCCAGCAGTGGTACGGGACTCCTTAAGCGGGGGGACACCTTC,CASSGTGLLKRGDTF
NA,TRBV7-2,TRBJ1-3,NA,16,TGTGCCAGCAGCTTAGTGGCAGGAAAGTTTGGAAACACCATATATTTT,CASSLVAGKFGNTIYF
NA,TRBV19,TRBJ2-2,NA,16,TGTGCCAGTAGTCTAACCTGGCCGGGTAACACCGGGGAGCTGTTTTTT,CASSLTWPGNTGELFF
once,TRBV6-2/TRBV6-3,TRBJ2-5,TRBD2,14,TGTGCCAGCAGTTACCTCCGGGGGGTTGAGACCCAGTACTTC,CASSYLRGVETQYF